This T cell receptor beta chain was retrieved from a study of early T cells in non-severe SARS-CoV-2 infection. Study as a whole: The input, bulk RNA from unsorted whole blood, was sequenced, and chains were unpaired. Whole-study results and caveats: VDJdb matching skewed toward anti-spike CD8 responses, missing private and CD4 specificities.

Molecules of cDNA were individually given unique molecular identifiers that were attached to them. TCRdb redid the calling of the 5' RACE reads with MiXCR, one entry per CDR3 protein. This sample yields about 60,000 distinct CDR3 sequences, of which 5.6% are seen a single time; about 6.8% belongs to the top ten. The CDR3 length is 14 residues. This clonotype was picked up many times. Its matching antigen is unknown. The origin of this receptor is an adult who was a healthcare worker with PCR-confirmed SARS-CoV-2 infection or an uninfected control (not recorded which). This chain joins TRBV21-1 and TRBJ2-5; TRBD1, the table's D call, was not compared with the DNA. TRBV21-1 is tagged as a pseudogene. Sequenced input: whole blood. CDR3 sequence (DNA): TGTGCCAGCAGCCGTAGCTTAGCGCCGGGGACCCAGTACTTC. Translated, it gives CASSRSLAPGTQYF.